A single sample gave rise to the 4 T cell receptor beta chains below, sequenced in a study of blood T cell repertoires in COVID-19. The repertoire was sequenced with immunoSEQ multiplex PCR; TCRdb's copy has only in-frame clones and lacks some. The repertoire holds 95,000 to 150,000 clones, nearly 90% seen once, with about 3.8% in the top ten. The specimen was peripheral blood. These receptors came from a woman in her fifties or sixties with COVID-19, enrolled during active disease.

This chain connects TRBV7-9 to TRBJ2-1; D call uncertain. The length of the CDR3 is 11 residues. Deletions cut 6 bases from V and 11 bases from J, with 11 bases between. The germline CDR1 and CDR2 sequences are SEHNR and FQNEAQ (reference sequence). CDR3 amino acids: CASSQAPQQFF. The CDR3, as DNA: TGTGCCAGCAGTCAGGCCCCCCAGCAGTTCTTC. The variable domain in full, with the rest retrieved from reference TRBV7-9 and TRBJ2-1, is DTGVSQNPRHKITKRGQNVTFRCDPISEHNRLYWYRQTLGQGPEFLTYFQNEAQLEKSRLLSDRFSAERPKGSFSTLEIQRTEQGDSAMYLCASSQAPQQFFGPGTRLTVL.

This chain uses TRBV4-2 with TRBJ2-3, with 12 nucleotides matching TRBD2. The CDR3 runs 17 residues. V shed 0 bases, J shed 6 bases, and the junction held 7 bases outside the gene matches. Per germline, CDR1 LGHNA and CDR2 YNFKEQ. CDR3 in amino acids: CASSQEVTSGGMDTQYF. The CDR3 DNA is TGTGCCAGCAGCCAAGAGGTCACTAGCGGGGGGATGGATACGCAGTATTTT.

This chain uses TRBV7-2 with TRBJ2-1, with 12 bases aligning to TRBD1. The CDR3 sequence is 15 residues long. Germline loops: CDR1 SGHTA, CDR2 FQGNSA. Germline trimming cut 7 bases from V and 8 bases from J; bases unmatched to any gene: 9. CDR3 in DNA: TGTGCCAGCAAGCCCGGGACAGGGGGCATCTATGAGCAGTTCTTC. Translation gives CASKPGTGGIYEQFF.

This rearrangement joins TRBV19 to TRBJ2-2; TRBD2 matches 8 bases. The germline gives CDR1 LNHDA, CDR2 SQIVND (reference sequence). There are 15 residues in the CDR3. J gave up 7 bases and V 7 bases, and 11 bases lay outside the gene matches. The CDR3 sequence is CASNQFPGGLGELFF. CDR3 DNA sequence: TGTGCCAGTAACCAATTCCCGGGGGGGCTCGGGGAGCTGTTTTTT.